The 4 T cell receptor beta chains reported below all come from one sample, sequenced in a study of cytotoxic CD8 clonotypes in ibrutinib-treated CLL. Only in-frame clones appear in the TCRdb table, and some are missing; sequencing was by immunoSEQ multiplex PCR. The data show some 63,000 clones, with 90% seen just once and approximately 3.1% held by the top ten. The sequencing here drew on PBMCs, taken after 12 months of ibrutinib treatment. The source is a human donor with chronic lymphocytic leukemia.

The gene calls are TRBV18 and TRBJ2-7; 7 bases are shared with TRBD2. Germline trimming cut 0 bases from V and 3 bases from J; bases unmatched to any gene: 5. Per germline, CDR1 KGHSH and CDR2 LQKENI. The CDR3 length is 15 residues. CDR3 sequence: CASSPPERGRYEQYF. The DNA of the CDR3 is TGTGCCAGCTCACCACCGGAGCGGGGTCGCTACGAGCAGTACTTC.

The rearrangement joins TRBV5-5 to TRBJ1-2; D remains ambiguous. Germline V lookup: CDR1 SGHKS, CDR2 YYEKEE (reference sequence). The CDR3 has 14 residues. V lost 0 bases and J 0 bases, leaving 6 bases between the germline ends. Here the CDR3 DNA reads TGTGCCAGCAGCTTGGGCGGGGCTAACTATGGCTACACCTTC. This gives the protein CASSLGGANYGYTF.

This chain links TRBV11-2 with TRBJ1-1; D remains ambiguous. This CDR3 is 15 amino acids long. V was pared by 0 bases and J by 6 bases, with 14 bases between. From germline, CDR1 is SGHAT and CDR2 FQNNGV. The CDR3 spells CASSLDYARSAEAFF. The CDR3 DNA reads as TGTGCCAGCAGCTTAGATTATGCACGTTCGGCTGAAGCTTTCTTT.

V and J are TRBV4-1 and TRBJ1-5; the D is unclear. Germline CDR1 reads MGHRA; CDR2 reads YSYEKL. This CDR3 comprises 17 residues. V dropped 0 bases and J dropped 2 bases, with 14 bases sitting between them. CDR3 nucleotides: TGCGCCAGCAGCCAAGAGGGCCCCCGTGAGGGCAATCAGCCCCAGCATTTT. Its translation is CASSQEGPREGNQPQHF.